The entry that follows covers one T cell receptor beta chain sequence. These data belong to a study of T cell responses to AZD1222 COVID-19 vaccine. Data came from immunoSEQ multiplex PCR; TCRdb stores just in-frame clones and leaves some out. The data hold 40,000 to 45,000 clones, with about 83% observed a single time. Per the germline V gene, CDR1 is LNHDA and CDR2 is SQIVND (reference sequence). This CDR3 contains 13 residues. Trimming took 8 bases from V and 8 from J, leaving 18 bases between them. Sequences were derived from peripheral blood, sampled on day 0 of AZD1222 vaccination. This sequence originates from an adult in good health. This chain links TRBV19 with TRBJ1-1; the D is unclear. CDR3 in amino acids: CASGTGLPSEAFF. The CDR3 DNA follows: TGTGCCAGTGGAACCGGCCTGCCGTCAGAAGCTTTCTTT.